The 30 T cell receptor beta chains reported below all come from one sample, sequenced in a study of OX40 agonist ivuxolimab in advanced cancers. Method: immunoSEQ multiplex PCR; TCRdb's copy keeps in-frame clones and lacks some. Altogether 70,000 to 95,000 clones are present, more than 70% being singletons, with the ten largest covering 6.5% to 7.5%. The specimen was CD4+ or CD8+ T cells sorted from blood, collected in a trial of the OX40 agonist ivuxolimab. These receptor sequences come from an adult with an advanced solid tumor such as melanoma, head and neck, liver or kidney cancer.

The chain recombines TRBV4-1 with TRBJ1-2, with D perhaps TRBD1 (6 bases). The CDR3 spans 13 residues. Trimming left V 1 base short and J 4 bases short, with 7 bases between. Germline V gene data show CDR1 as MGHRA and CDR2 as YSYEKL. DNA for the CDR3: TGCGCCAGCAGCCAAGGGACAGCCTATGGCTACACCTTC. Translated, it gives CASSQGTAYGYTF.

This chain uses TRBV7-3 with TRBJ2-6; 10 nucleotides align to TRBD1. This CDR3 is 18 amino acids long. Germline assignment: CDR1 SGHTA and CDR2 FQGTGA. J gave up 4 bases and V 5 bases, and 11 bases lay outside the gene matches. The CDR3 region has the DNA TGTGCCAGCAGCGCCGGGACAGGGGATCTTTCGGGGGCCAACGTCCTGACTTTC. Its translation: CASSAGTGDLSGANVLTF.

This clone has more than one count but fewer than ten. The chain joins TRBV2 to TRBJ1-4, with TRBD1 matching over 8 bases. The germline CDR1 and CDR2 sequences are SNHLY and FYNNEI. This CDR3 has 13 amino acids. After removal of 6 bases from V and 8 bases from J, the junction contained 5 bases not matched to a gene. The CDR3 bases are TGTGCCAGCAGAATCCGGACAGGGGAAAAACTGTTTTTT. Its protein product is CASRIRTGEKLFF.

As concerns this clone: The same CDR3 is also encoded by other DNA sequences in this sample. The chain joins TRBV6-5 to TRBJ1-1, with D uncertain. V was clipped by 0 bases and J by 1 base, with 3 bases between them. The CDR3 totals 13 residues. Germline values: CDR1 MNHEY, CDR2 SVGAGI. CDR3: CASSYSQNTEAFF. Written as DNA, the CDR3 is TGTGCCAGCAGTTACTCCCAGAACACTGAAGCTTTCTTT.

The chain is built from TRBV19 and TRBJ1-5, with D unclear. Germline values: CDR1 LNHDA, CDR2 SQIVND (reference sequence). The V and J ends lost 5 bases and 4 bases respectively, with 9 bases between them. The CDR3 spans 13 residues. This CDR3 is CASSASSNQPQHF. The CDR3 nucleotides read TGTGCCAGTAGTGCCAGTAGTAATCAGCCCCAGCATTTT.

The CDR3 nucleotides are TGTGCCATCAGTGAGTCGATGGGGACAGGGGGCGAACTGATCTATGGCTACACCTTC. Its protein product is CAISESMGTGGELIYGYTF. J is TRBJ1-2 and V is TRBV10-3; 12 nucleotides agree with TRBD1. The CDR3 totals 19 residues. V was pared by 0 bases and J by 4 bases, with 12 bases of the junction left unmatched. Germline CDR1 is ENHRY and CDR2 is SYGVKD.

The rearrangement uses TRBV2 and TRBJ1-5, with D unclear. Germline values: CDR1 SNHLY, CDR2 FYNNEI. Trimming took 6 bases from V and 0 from J, leaving 9 bases between them. The CDR3 is 14 amino acids. The CDR3 DNA sequence: TGTGCCAGCAGGCCCGGGAGTAGCAATCAGCCCCAGCATTTT. Translating it yields CASRPGSSNQPQHF.

The V gene is TRBV25-1, the J gene TRBJ1-2, with 8 nucleotides matching TRBD1. The CDR3 is made up of 13 amino acids. Per the germline V gene, CDR1 is MGHDK and CDR2 is SYGVNS. V was clipped by 5 bases and J by 7 bases; unmatched bases: 6. DNA for the CDR3: TGTGCCAGCAGTCGGGGCAGGGGGCGTGGCTACACCTTC. Amino acid sequence: CASSRGRGRGYTF.

The CDR3, as DNA: TGCGCCAGCAGCTTGGGGAGGGCTCACGGCTACACCTTC. This codes for CASSLGRAHGYTF. The chain recombines TRBV5-1 with TRBJ1-2; D call uncertain. V was trimmed by 0 bases and J by 8 bases, leaving 11 bases between them. CDR1 and CDR2 from the germline V gene are SGHRS and YFSETQ. The CDR3 contains 13 residues.

V and J are TRBV5-6 and TRBJ2-7; D is undetermined. The CDR3 is 16 residues long. Germline-derived CDR1 and CDR2 are SGHDT and YYEEEE. The V gene lost 6 bases and the J gene lost 1 base, with 20 bases spanning the gap. This CDR3 reads CASTSSWVDLSYEQYF. The DNA for the CDR3 is TGTGCCAGCACCTCCTCTTGGGTGGACCTTTCCTACGAGCAGTACTTC. Full variable domain (rest looked up from reference TRBV5-6 and TRBJ2-7): DAGVTQSPTHLIKTRGQQVTLRCSPKSGHDTVSWYQQALGQGPQFIFQYYEEEERQRGNFPDRFSGHQFPNYSSELNVNALLLGDSALYLCASTSSWVDLSYEQYFGPGTRLTVT.

The genes are TRBV2 and TRBJ2-1, with 9 bases lining up with TRBD2. J gave up 6 bases and V 5 bases, and 8 bases lay outside the gene matches. Germline V lookup: CDR1 SNHLY, CDR2 FYNNEI. This CDR3 comprises 15 residues. CDR3 bases: TGTGCCAGCAGTTTCCGAGCGGGAGGCAGCAATGAGCAGTTCTTC. Its protein is CASSFRAGGSNEQFF. Complete variable domain (other parts from reference TRBV2 and TRBJ2-1): EPEVTQTPSHQVTQMGQEVILRCVPISNHLYFYWYRQILGQKVEFLVSFYNNEISEKSEIFDDQFSVERPDGSNFTLKIRSTKLEDSAMYFCASSFRAGGSNEQFFGPGTRLTVL.

This clone was recorded once. This sequence joins TRBV25-1 and TRBJ1-4; no clear D gene. V shed 3 bases and J shed 0 bases, with 5 bases lying between them. CDR3 length: 14 amino acids. Germline V gives CDR1 MGHDK, CDR2 SYGVNS. The CDR3 protein is CASSEEPTNEKLFF. The CDR3 DNA follows: TGTGCCAGCAGTGAGGAACCAACTAATGAAAAACTGTTTTTT.

The J gene is TRBJ1-2, the V gene TRBV5-6; D is possibly TRBD1 (6 bases). Trimming removed 6 bases at V and 8 bases at J, with 23 bases between. CDR1 and CDR2 from the germline V gene are SGHDT and YYEEEE. The CDR3 loop spans 15 amino acids. CDR3 DNA: TGTGCCAGCACCCTCCGGGGGGCTAGGTTGCAAGGCTACACCTTC. Translated: CASTLRGARLQGYTF.

This rearrangement joins TRBV5-5 to TRBJ2-7, with 13 bases identical to TRBD2. The junction had 13 bases not matched to a gene; V was cut back by 0 bases and J by 4 bases. This CDR3 has 19 residues. CDR1 and CDR2 from the germline V gene are SGHKS and YYEKEE (reference sequence). The CDR3 DNA reads TGTGCCAGCAGCTTGGAAATTGGGCGACTAGCGGGGGGTAGGTACGAGCAGTACTTC. It specifies CASSLEIGRLAGGRYEQYF.

The V call is TRBV7-3, the J call TRBJ1-1, with a tentative D call TRBD1 (6 bases). The length of the CDR3 is 13 residues. The germline V and J ends were trimmed by 2 bases and 6 bases, with 10 bases remaining between them. Germline V gives CDR1 SGHTA, CDR2 FQGTGA. The CDR3 spells CASSLQRGAEAFF. CDR3 in DNA: TGTGCCAGCAGCTTACAAAGGGGGGCTGAAGCTTTCTTT.

The genes are TRBV5-1 and TRBJ2-3; TRBD2 might be the D (6 bases). CDR3 length: 15 amino acids. V was pared by 1 base and J by 0 bases, with 9 bases between. Germline CDR1 SGHRS, CDR2 YFSETQ. For the CDR3, the DNA is TGCGCCAGCAGCTTGAACGGGGGTAGCACAGATACGCAGTATTTT. This codes for CASSLNGGSTDTQYF. The full variable domain, with the rest looked up from reference TRBV5-1 and TRBJ2-3, is KAGVTQTPRYLIKTRGQQVTLSCSPISGHRSVSWYQQTPGQGLQFLFEYFSETQRNKGNFPGRFSGRQFSNSRSEMNVSTLELGDSALYLCASSLNGGSTDTQYFGPGTRLTVL.

In this sample, this clone turned up once. J is TRBJ2-5 and V is TRBV5-4, with 7 bases matching TRBD2. CDR1 is SGHNT, CDR2 YYREEE, per germline (reference sequence). V shed 4 bases, J shed 3 bases, and the junction held 12 bases outside the gene matches. The CDR3 covers 16 residues. As DNA, the CDR3 is TGTGCCAGCAGCCTGGCCGGGACTAATCTAAAAGAGACCCAGTACTTC. Translation: CASSLAGTNLKETQYF.

The CDR3 spells CASSYFSNTEAFF. CDR3 nucleotides: TGTGCCAGCAGTTACTTCTCCAACACTGAAGCTTTCTTT. The chain is built from TRBV6-5 and TRBJ1-1; D unresolved. The CDR3 runs 13 residues. CDR1 is MNHEY, CDR2 SVGAGI, per germline. V was pared by 1 base and J by 2 bases, with 5 bases between.

As to this clone: This sample also contains other DNA sequences that code for the same CDR3. The rearrangement uses TRBV7-2 and TRBJ2-3; D remains ambiguous. The CDR3 consists of 13 residues. The V gene lost 3 bases and the J gene lost 4 bases, with 8 bases spanning the gap. CDR1 is SGHTA, CDR2 FQGNSA, per germline. CDR3 sequence: CASSFLGADTQYF. The CDR3 DNA is TGTGCCAGCAGCTTCCTTGGGGCAGATACGCAGTATTTT. The entire variable domain, with the rest obtained from reference TRBV7-2 and TRBJ2-3, is as follows: GAGVSQSPSNKVTEKGKDVELRCDPISGHTALYWYRQSLGQGLEFLIYFQGNSAPDKSGLPSDRFSAERTGGSVSTLTIQRTQQEDSAVYLCASSFLGADTQYFGPGTRLTVL.

This chain uses TRBV4-1 with TRBJ2-3; 10 positions agree with TRBD2. Germline values: CDR1 MGHRA, CDR2 YSYEKL. The CDR3 runs to 18 residues. V lost 0 bases to trimming and J lost 1 base; unmatched junction nucleotides: 7. CDR3 region: CASSQETERGGRTDTQYF. The CDR3 DNA is TGCGCCAGCAGCCAAGAGACCGAGCGGGGGGGCCGCACAGATACGCAGTATTTT.

The V call is TRBV29-1, the J call TRBJ1-1, with 9 positions matching TRBD1. The CDR3 has 12 residues. CDR1 and CDR2 (germline): SQVTM, ANQGSEA. The junction had 9 bases not matched to a gene; V was cut back by 7 bases and J by 9 bases. This CDR3 is CSALTGTGKAFF. The DNA of the CDR3 is TGCAGCGCGTTGACCGGGACAGGGAAAGCTTTCTTT.

The chain uses TRBV11-3 and TRBJ2-5; D gene uncertain. The V end lost 3 bases, the J end lost 5 bases, and 13 bases lay between the germline ends. This CDR3 has 14 amino acids. From germline, CDR1 is SGHNT and CDR2 YENEEA. DNA of the CDR3: TGTGCCAGCAGCTTTGGTTTAGTGGGTGAGACCCAGTACTTC. Translating it yields CASSFGLVGETQYF. The full variable domain, rest sourced from reference TRBV11-3 and TRBJ2-5, is EAGVVQSPRYKIIEKKQPVAFWCNPISGHNTLYWYLQNLGQGPELLIRYENEEAVDDSQLPKDRFSAERLKGVDSTLKIQPAELGDSAVYLCASSFGLVGETQYFGPGTRLLVL.

The gene calls are TRBV6-5 and TRBJ2-3; 7 positions match TRBD2. This CDR3 contains 16 residues. The germline V gene encodes CDR1 MNHEY and CDR2 SVGAGI. The J segment lost 1 base and the V segment lost 2 bases, leaving 6 bases of the junction unmatched. CDR3 in DNA: TGTGCCAGCAGTTACGGCGGGGGAACCCGCACAGATACGCAGTATTTT. Translated: CASSYGGGTRTDTQYF.

The chain is built from TRBV29-1 and TRBJ2-7; tentatively, D is TRBD2 (5 bases). This CDR3 is 13 amino acids long. Germline CDR1 reads SQVTM; CDR2 reads ANQGSEA. Trimming removed 3 bases at V and 3 bases at J, with 12 bases between. The CDR3 bases are TGCAGCGTTGAGAGGGCCCAAGGCTACGAGCAGTACTTC. It yields the protein CSVERAQGYEQYF.

J is TRBJ1-4 and V is TRBV7-3, with D possibly being TRBD1 (5 bases). This CDR3 is 13 amino acids long. The germline CDR1 and CDR2 sequences are SGHTA and FQGTGA. The V end was cut by 2 bases, the J end by 8 bases, with 9 bases between. CDR3: CASSLGGGEKLFF. The CDR3 DNA is TGTGCCAGCAGCTTAGGGGGAGGCGAAAAACTGTTTTTT.

This chain joins TRBV6-5 and TRBJ2-5, with TRBD1 matching over 9 bases. The DNA end is more similar to TRBJ2-7, so the J call may be wrong. CDR1 is MNHEY, CDR2 SVGAGI, per germline. CDR3 length: 15 amino acids. The DNA for the CDR3 is TGTGCCAGCAGTCGCCCGGGACAGGGTTCCTACGAGCAGTACTTC. Its protein is CASSRPGQGSYEQYF.

The rearrangement uses TRBV2 and TRBJ1-5; the D is unclear. CDR1 is SNHLY and CDR2 is FYNNEI in the germline V gene. V shed 7 bases and J shed 4 bases, with 11 bases lying between them. The CDR3 covers 13 residues. The CDR3 protein is CASNLDGNQPQHF. The CDR3 DNA reads TGTGCCAGCAACCTCGACGGGAATCAGCCCCAGCATTTT.

J is TRBJ1-3 and V is TRBV6-4; 7 bases match TRBD1. The CDR3 has 14 amino acids. V trimming: 10 bases; J trimming: 5 bases; junction bases outside the gene matches: 11. The germline V gene encodes CDR1 MRHNA and CDR2 SNTAGT. The CDR3 here is CATTGNHRRNTIYF. The DNA for the CDR3 is TGTGCCACGACAGGGAATCATCGGAGAAACACCATATATTTT.

The V call is TRBV27, the J call TRBJ1-5; no reliable D call. The CDR3 covers 14 residues. Germline-derived CDR1 and CDR2 are MNHEY and SMNVEV (reference sequence). V lost 3 bases, J lost 5 bases, and 11 bases lay in between. The CDR3 protein is CASSLKVGDQPQHF. The CDR3, as DNA: TGTGCCAGCAGTTTGAAGGTGGGAGATCAGCCCCAGCATTTT.

This chain joins TRBV18 and TRBJ2-1; 14 bases are a match to TRBD2. CDR3 size: 21 residues. CDR1 is KGHSH and CDR2 is LQKENI in the germline V gene. Losses at the gene ends were 2 bases for V and 1 base for J; bases not matched to a gene: 13. The CDR3 DNA is TGTGCCAGCTCACCAAGGACAGCCTCCGGGACTAGCGGGAGATCCTACAATGAGCAGTTCTTC. Translating it yields CASSPRTASGTSGRSYNEQFF.